This T cell receptor beta chain was recovered during a study of cytomegalovirus exposure and HLA in healthy donors. Study-wide points: What was likely a sequencing artifact was a cluster of highly shared sequence variants.

Both 60 Vbeta primers and 13 Jbeta primers went into the PCR. The table came from immunoSEQ multiplex PCR; TCRdb's copy has only in-frame clones and leaves some out. Of 100,000 to 150,000 clones listed, more than 65% are singletons. Details on this clone: Its target is not known.

Samples came from healthy bone marrow donors. V was shortened by 1 base and J by 3 bases, with 10 bases between the two germline ends. Per the germline V gene, CDR1 is SGHDT and CDR2 is YYEEEE. This CDR3 spans 14 amino acids. V is TRBV5-6 and J is TRBJ2-5; D possibly corresponds to TRBD1 (5 bases). The sequence came from a human donor in good health. Specimen: PBMCs. The CDR3 loop reads CASSLRAGKETQYF. CDR3 DNA sequence: TGTGCCAGCAGCTTGAGGGCAGGGAAAGAGACCCAGTACTTC.